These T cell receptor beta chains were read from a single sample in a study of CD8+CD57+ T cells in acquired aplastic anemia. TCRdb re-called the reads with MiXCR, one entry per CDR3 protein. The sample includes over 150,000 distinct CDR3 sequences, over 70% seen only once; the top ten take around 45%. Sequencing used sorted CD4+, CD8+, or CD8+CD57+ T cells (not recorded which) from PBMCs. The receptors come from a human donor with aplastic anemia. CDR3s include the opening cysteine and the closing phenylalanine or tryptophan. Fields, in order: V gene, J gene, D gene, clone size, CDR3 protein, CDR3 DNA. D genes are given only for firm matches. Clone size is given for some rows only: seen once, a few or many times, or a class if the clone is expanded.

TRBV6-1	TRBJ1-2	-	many	CASSEGDGNGYTF	TGTGCCAGCAGTGAAGGGGACGGGAATGGCTACACCTTC
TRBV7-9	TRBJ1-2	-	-	CASSLVDYGYTF	TGTGCCAGCAGCTTAGTAGACTATGGCTACACCTTC
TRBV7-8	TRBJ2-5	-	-	CASSRGVVQETQYF	TGTGCCAGCAGCAGGGGGGTAGTCCAAGAGACCCAGTACTTC
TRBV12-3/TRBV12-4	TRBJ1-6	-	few	CASRGGDNSPLHF	TGTGCCAGCAGGGGGGGGGACAATTCACCCCTCCACTTT
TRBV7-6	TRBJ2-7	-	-	CASTPRQAPDYEQYF	TGTGCCAGCACCCCTAGACAGGCTCCAGACTACGAGCAGTACTTC
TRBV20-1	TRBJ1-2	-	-	CSADTGALTDGYAF	TGCAGTGCTGATACAGGAGCTTTGACCGATGGCTACGCCTTC
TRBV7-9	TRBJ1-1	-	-	CASSNMITEAFF	TGTGCCAGCAGCAATATGATAACTGAAGCTTTCTTT
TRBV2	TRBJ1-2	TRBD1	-	CASSERRDSSGYTF	TGTGCCAGCAGTGAAAGGCGGGACAGTTCAGGCTACACCTTC
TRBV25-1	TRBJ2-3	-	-	CASYPGDGRTDTQYF	TGTGCCAGTTATCCTGGGGATGGGAGGACAGATACGCAGTATTTT
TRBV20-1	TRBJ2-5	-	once	CSATRDTTTGETQYF	TGCAGTGCTACCCGGGACACCACTACCGGGGAGACCCAGTACTTC
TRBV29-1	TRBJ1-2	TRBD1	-	CSVEWDRGPYGYTF	TGCAGCGTTGAATGGGACAGGGGCCCCTATGGCTACACCTTC
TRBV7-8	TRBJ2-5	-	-	CASSPRTMPGTQYF	TGTGCCAGCAGCCCACGGACTATGCCCGGGACCCAGTACTTC
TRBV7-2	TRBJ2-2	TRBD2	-	CASSPLPKIAGGPLLFF	TGTGCCAGCAGCCCGCTTCCCAAGATAGCGGGGGGGCCACTGCTGTTTTTT
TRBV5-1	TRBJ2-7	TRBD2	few	CASSLGRGGPSEQYF	TGCGCCAGCAGCTTGGGTCGGGGGGGGCCCTCCGAGCAGTACTTC
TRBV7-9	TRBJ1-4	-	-	CASSLFQARNEKLFF	TGTGCCAGCAGCTTATTTCAAGCAAGAAATGAAAAACTGTTTTTT
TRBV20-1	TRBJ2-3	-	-	CSAEDADTQYF	TGCAGTGCGGAGGACGCAGATACGCAGTATTTT
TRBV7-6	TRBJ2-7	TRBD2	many	CASSNPPSGLAPSYEQYF	TGTGCCAGCAGCAACCCCCCGTCGGGACTAGCACCCTCCTACGAGCAGTACTTC
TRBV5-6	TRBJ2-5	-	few	CASSLARLESETQYF	TGTGCCAGCAGCTTGGCTAGACTAGAGTCAGAGACCCAGTACTTC
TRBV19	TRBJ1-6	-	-	CASSQRDRDNSPLHF	TGTGCCAGTAGCCAACGGGACCGGGATAATTCACCCCTCCACTTT
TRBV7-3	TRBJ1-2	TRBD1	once	CASSLNRGNYGYTF	TGTGCCAGCAGCTTGAACAGGGGGAACTATGGCTACACCTTC
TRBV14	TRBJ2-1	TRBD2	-	CASSPLAGGVNEQFF	TGTGCCAGCAGCCCCCTAGCGGGAGGCGTAAATGAGCAGTTCTTC
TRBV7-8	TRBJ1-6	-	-	CASSPLRGLNSPLHF	TGTGCCAGCAGCCCGTTGCGTGGGCTTAATTCACCCCTCCACTTT
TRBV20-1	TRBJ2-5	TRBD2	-	CSARDLLAGEEQETQYF	TGCAGTGCTAGAGATCTATTAGCGGGGGAGGAACAAGAGACCCAGTACTTC
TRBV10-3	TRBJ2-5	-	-	CAISDGVQETQYF	TGTGCCATCAGTGACGGGGTCCAAGAGACCCAGTACTTC
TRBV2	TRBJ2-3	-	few	CASDQGTDTQYF	TGTGCCAGCGACCAGGGCACAGATACGCAGTATTTT
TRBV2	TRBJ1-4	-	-	CARGQNEKLFF	TGTGCCAGAGGACAGAATGAAAAACTGTTTTTT
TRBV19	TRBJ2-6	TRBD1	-	CASSIRGQGGTGANVLTF	TGTGCCAGTAGTATCCGTGGACAGGGGGGAACTGGGGCCAACGTCCTGACTTTC
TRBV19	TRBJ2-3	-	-	CATMGPNTDTQYF	TGTGCCACCATGGGACCTAACACAGATACGCAGTATTTT